The 9 T cell receptor beta chains given below trace back to one sample, sequenced in a study of T cells in Graves' hyperthyroidism and ophthalmopathy. TCR beta CDR3 region amplification was performed from RNA transcripts. With the HTBI primer set, the TCR CDR3 went through a first round of RT-PCR. TCRdb re-derived calls from the multiplex PCR reads in MiXCR, one entry per CDR3 protein. This repertoire shows 550,000 to 600,000 distinct CDR3 sequences, approximately 16% found once; its top ten account for about 18%. Sequenced: blood. These receptors all come from a woman in her late teens or twenties with Graves' hyperthyroidism.

V usage is TRBV19 and J usage is TRBJ2-5; either TRBD1 or TRBD2 may supply D (5 bases each). The V end was cut by 2 bases, the J end by 5 bases, with 9 bases between. Germline CDR1 is LNHDA and CDR2 is SQIVND (reference sequence). This CDR3 is 13 amino acids long. CDR3 loop: CASSIQGEETQYF. CDR3 coding DNA: TGTGCCAGTAGTATACAGGGAGAGGAGACCCAGTACTTC.

Many counts were recorded for this clonotype. The chain carries TRBV12-3 or TRBV12-4 and TRBJ1-3; D uncertain. V lost 3 bases and J lost 0, with 12 bases in between. The CDR3 has 16 residues. CDR3 protein: CASSFGPQLSGNTIYF. The CDR3 nucleotides are TGTGCCAGCAGTTTCGGACCGCAACTCTCTGGAAACACCATATATTTT.

The J gene is TRBJ2-2, the V gene TRBV12-3 or TRBV12-4; weak D call: TRBD2 (7 bases). The CDR3 is 14 residues long. Trimming took 5 bases from V and 5 from J, leaving 12 bases between them. This CDR3 is CASSGGGRTGELFF. As DNA, the CDR3 is TGTGCCAGCAGTGGGGGGGGCCGGACCGGGGAGCTGTTTTTT.

This clonotype has more than one count but fewer than ten. The chain uses TRBV5-6 and TRBJ2-2; D is perhaps TRBD1 (5 bases). V was trimmed by 5 bases and J by 3 bases, leaving 17 bases between them. This CDR3 spans 16 amino acids. CDR1 and CDR2 from the germline V gene are SGHDT and YYEEEE. The CDR3: CASSNQGKMDTGELFF. The DNA for the CDR3 is TGTGCCAGCAGTAATCAGGGAAAAATGGACACCGGGGAGCTGTTTTTT.

Ten or more counts support this clonotype. CDR3 DNA: TGCAGTGCCCCGAGACCAACTAATGAAAAACTGTTTTTT. This encodes CSAPRPTNEKLFF. The rearrangement joins TRBV20-1 to TRBJ1-4; no firm D call. The germline gives CDR1 DFQATT, CDR2 SNEGSKA (reference sequence). Trimming took off 6 bases at V and 0 bases at J, with 8 bases between the two ends. The CDR3 runs to 13 residues.

Turning to this clonotype: The junction departs from the called germline gene at one end, perhaps through a read error. The chain has TRBV27 and TRBJ2-7; no reliable D call. This CDR3 comprises 14 residues. Germline CDR1 reads MNHEY; CDR2 reads SMNVEV (reference sequence). Here the CDR3 reads CASSLSPFGYGQYF. CDR3 sequence (DNA): TGTGCCAGCAGTTTATCCCCTTTCGGTTACGGGCAGTACTTC.

The V call is TRBV7-6, the J call TRBJ2-3; 7 bases are shared with TRBD2. From germline, CDR1 is SGHVS and CDR2 FNYEAQ. Trimming cost V 5 bases and J 0 bases; bases outside gene matches: 8. This CDR3 contains 16 residues. In nucleotides, the CDR3 is TGTGCCAGCAGCGGCGGGAGTGTATTCAGCACAGATACGCAGTATTTT. Protein sequence: CASSGGSVFSTDTQYF.

This clonotype has only a few counts. This rearrangement joins TRBV19 to TRBJ1-5; 9 nucleotides match TRBD1. This CDR3 is built from 15 residues. V lost 9 bases and J lost 6; bases outside the gene matches: 12. Germline CDR1 reads LNHDA; CDR2 reads SQIVND (reference sequence). CDR3 sequence reads: CASPLPGQGCQPQHF. The CDR3 DNA sequence: TGTGCCAGCCCTCTTCCGGGACAGGGTTGTCAGCCCCAGCATTTT.

The V and J genes are TRBV10-3 and TRBJ1-5; possible D gene TRBD1, 6 bases. Germline V gene lookup returns CDR1 ENHRY and CDR2 SYGVKD. Trimming took off 4 bases at V and 3 bases at J, with 7 bases between the two ends. CDR3 size: 13 residues. In nucleotides, the CDR3 is TGTGCCATCAGTGGGACAGCCAATCAGCCCCAGCATTTT. This sequence encodes CAISGTANQPQHF.